The 15 T cell receptor beta chains below all came from one sample that was sequenced in a study of control samples from healthy donors and cancer patients. Libraries were prepared by immunoSEQ multiplex PCR; TCRdb keeps only in-frame clonotypes and omits some of them. The sample comprises 190,000 or so clones, about 93% of which are singletons, and roughly 1.5% rests with the top ten. Sequencing was done on a sample of blood. The receptors derive from a man aged 18 to 30 in good health.

The chain employs TRBV4-1 and TRBJ1-3; D call uncertain. V gave up 0 bases and J gave up 3 bases, with 12 bases separating them. CDR3 length: 16 residues. Germline CDR1 reads MGHRA; CDR2 reads YSYEKL. The CDR3 DNA reads as TGCGCCAGCAGCCAAGATGGACGGCCTAGTGGAAACACCATATATTTT. This encodes CASSQDGRPSGNTIYF.

This chain uses TRBV19 with TRBJ2-7; 7 bases align to TRBD2. The trim removed 7 bases at V and 6 bases at J, leaving 6 bases unmatched. Germline V gene lookup returns CDR1 LNHDA and CDR2 SQIVND (reference sequence). CDR3 length: 12 amino acids. The CDR3 here is CASNQGEGEQYF. CDR3 in DNA: TGTGCCAGTAACCAAGGGGAGGGCGAGCAGTACTTC. Looking up the rest from reference TRBV19 and TRBJ2-7 gives the full variable domain: DGGITQSPKYLFRKEGQNVTLSCEQNLNHDAMYWYRQDPGQGLRLIYYSQIVNDFQKGDIAEGYSVSREKKESFPLTVTSAQKNPTAFYLCASNQGEGEQYFGPGTRLTVT.

The chain employs TRBV29-1 and TRBJ2-3; D possibly uses TRBD1 or TRBD2 (6 bases each). The CDR3 has 15 residues. Germline loops: CDR1 SQVTM, CDR2 ANQGSEA. The ends were cut back, 1 base at V and 1 base at J, with 12 bases in the middle. The CDR3 DNA is TGCAGCGTTGAAGGTCGGGGGCCTCGCACAGATACGCAGTATTTT. This codes for CSVEGRGPRTDTQYF.

The chain recombines TRBV6-5 with TRBJ1-1; no reliable D call. The CDR3 spans 14 residues. Trimming removed 10 bases at V and 7 bases at J, with 22 bases between. Germline V gene data show CDR1 as MNHEY and CDR2 as SVGAGI. CDR3 sequence (DNA): TGTGCCACCACACAAGCAAGCAATCGTGGTGAAGCTTTCTTT. Its protein is CATTQASNRGEAFF.

This clone came up once. In nucleotides, the CDR3 is TGCGCCAGCAGCCCCGATACCGGGGAGCTGTTTTTT. Translating it yields CASSPDTGELFF. This chain links TRBV4-1 with TRBJ2-2; D gene uncertain. Deletions cut 4 bases from V and 5 bases from J, with 5 bases between. Germline V gene lookup returns CDR1 MGHRA and CDR2 YSYEKL. The CDR3 is 12 amino acids.

This chain links TRBV9 with TRBJ2-2; 12 bases line up with TRBD2. This CDR3 is 18 amino acids long. V shed 2 bases, J shed 5 bases, and the junction held 10 bases outside the gene matches. Germline assignment: CDR1 SGDLS and CDR2 YYNGEE. The CDR3 DNA sequence: TGTGCCAGCAGCGTCAACCCCCCTAGCGGGGGGGTTACCGGGGAGCTGTTTTTT. It translates to CASSVNPPSGGVTGELFF.

The J gene is TRBJ1-2, the V gene TRBV6-4; the D gene is possibly TRBD1 (5 bases). V lost 6 bases and J 2 bases, leaving 7 bases between the germline ends. Germline V gene lookup returns CDR1 MRHNA and CDR2 SNTAGT. The CDR3 is 12 amino acids. The CDR3 region is CASRGTNYGYTF. The CDR3 DNA sequence: TGTGCCAGCAGGGGGACGAACTATGGCTACACCTTC.

The chain has TRBV6-5 and TRBJ2-7; TRBD1 agrees at 7 bases. This CDR3 is built from 16 residues. Germline lookup yields CDR1 MNHEY and CDR2 SVGAGI. V shed 2 bases and J 4 bases; nucleotides not matched to a gene: 11. CDR3 protein: CASSYLPGQGVYEQYF. In DNA, the CDR3 is TGTGCCAGCAGTTACCTACCGGGGCAGGGGGTATACGAGCAGTACTTC.

This rearrangement joins TRBV5-4 to TRBJ2-5; 12 bases map to TRBD2. This CDR3 contains 18 residues. After removal of 4 bases from V and 1 base from J, the junction contained 11 bases not matched to a gene. CDR1 and CDR2 (germline): SGHNT, YYREEE (reference sequence). The chain's CDR3 is CASSAGGRLAGAQETQYF. The CDR3 DNA follows: TGTGCCAGCAGCGCGGGAGGGCGACTAGCGGGGGCCCAAGAGACCCAGTACTTC.

The V call is TRBV21-1, the J call TRBJ2-7; the table's D call of TRBD2 was not tested on the DNA. TRBV21-1 represents a pseudogene. The CDR3 covers 16 residues. The DNA for the CDR3 is TGTGCCAGCAGCAAAGCCCAAGCGGGGGACACCTACGAGCAGTACTTC. Protein sequence: CASSKAQAGDTYEQYF.

The chain combines TRBV30 with TRBJ1-4; 9 bases are shared with TRBD1. CDR1 and CDR2 from the germline V gene are GTSNPN and SVGIG (reference sequence). CDR3 length equals 16 residues. The ends lost 2 bases at V and 5 bases at J; junction bases unmatched: 9. The CDR3 here is CAWSPRGGTGNEKLFF. The CDR3 coding sequence is TGTGCCTGGAGTCCCCGAGGGGGGACAGGGAATGAAAAACTGTTTTTT.

The chain is built from TRBV29-1 and TRBJ1-2, with D unclear. The V end lost 5 bases, the J end lost 8 bases, and 21 bases lay between the germline ends. This CDR3 comprises 14 residues. The germline CDR1 and CDR2 sequences are SQVTM and ANQGSEA. CDR3 nucleotide sequence: TGCAGCGTTCTTCTTAACGGCATTTACGGGGGCTACACCTTC. The encoded protein is CSVLLNGIYGGYTF.

The J gene is TRBJ2-3, the V gene TRBV9, with D perhaps matching TRBD1 (5 bases). The CDR3 length is 15 residues. Deletions cut 0 bases from V and 8 bases from J, with 16 bases between. CDR1 SGDLS and CDR2 YYNGEE come from the germline V gene. In DNA form, the CDR3 reads TGTGCCAGCAGCGTAGTCTCCAGGGCCGACGGTACGCAGTATTTT. Amino acid sequence: CASSVVSRADGTQYF.

V gene TRBV24-1 combines with J gene TRBJ2-3; no firm D call. CDR1 is KGHDR and CDR2 is SFDVKD in the germline V gene. V was shortened by 3 bases and J by 9 bases, with 12 bases between the two germline ends. CDR3 size: 13 residues. CDR3 region: CATSDTTRNTQYF. The CDR3 DNA reads TGTGCCACCAGTGATACCACAAGGAACACGCAGTATTTT.

This chain connects TRBV29-1 to TRBJ1-3, with D hard to call. Germline lookup yields CDR1 SQVTM and CDR2 ANQGSEA. The CDR3 runs 14 residues. V lost 2 bases and J 0 bases, leaving 8 bases between the germline ends. The CDR3 protein is CSVESSFSGNTIYF. In nucleotides, the CDR3 is TGCAGCGTTGAATCGAGTTTCTCTGGAAACACCATATATTTT.